Listed below are T cell receptor beta chains from one sample, sequenced in a study of T cell repertoires in cytomegalovirus infection. TCRdb reanalysed the reads using MiXCR and keeps one entry per CDR3 protein. The sample holds hundreds of thousands of distinct CDR3 sequences, about 28% seen once. These receptors lack a known antigen. The sequenced sample was cultured PBMCs, obtained from culture after CMV antigen stimulation. These receptors were taken from a human donor in good health (CMV status not recorded). Some clones in this sample may be carry-over from other donors' samples. CDR3s include the opening cysteine and the closing phenylalanine or tryptophan. A D gene is named only where the DNA matches it firmly. A clone size is listed for some rows: how often the clone was seen (once, few, many), or a class if it is expanded.

>.|TRBV12-3/TRBV12-4|few|TRBJ1-1
CASSLWDREAFF
TGTGCCAGCAGTTTATGGGATCGCGAGGCTTTCTTT
>TRBD2|TRBV28|few|TRBJ2-1
CATLGLAQVGQFF
TGTGCCACTCTCGGACTAGCGCAAGTGGGGCAGTTCTTC
>.|TRBV9|.|TRBJ2-1
CASSVWEETYNEQFF
TGTGCCAGCAGCGTATGGGAGGAGACCTACAATGAGCAGTTCTTC
>TRBD1|TRBV7-9|.|TRBJ1-2
CASTTTPGGSYTF
TGTGCCAGCACCACTACCCCAGGGGGCAGCTACACCTTC
>.|TRBV7-6|many|TRBJ2-5
CASSLGLRLQETQYF
TGTGCCAGCAGCTTGGGGCTGAGGCTCCAAGAGACCCAGTACTTC
>.|TRBV6-5|.|TRBJ2-1
CASSEPYRSIHEQFF
TGTGCCAGCAGCGAGCCCTACAGAAGTATCCATGAGCAGTTCTTC
>.|TRBV23-1|.|TRBJ2-7
CASNIRDEQYF
TGCGCCAGCAATATAAGAGACGAGCAGTACTTC
>TRBD2|TRBV24-1|.|TRBJ2-3
CATSARGGTRGFATQYF
TGTGCCACCAGCGCCCGAGGCGGGACTAGGGGGTTTGCTACGCAGTATTTT
>.|TRBV24-1|.|TRBJ2-3
CATSDQGPDTQYF
TGTGCCACCAGTGATCAGGGCCCAGATACGCAGTATTTT
>TRBD1|TRBV19|.|TRBJ2-1
CASSPRTGEASYNEQFF
TGTGCCAGTAGTCCCAGGACAGGGGAGGCGAGCTACAATGAGCAGTTCTTC
>TRBD1|TRBV7-8|many|TRBJ1-4
CASSLPQGATEKLFF
TGTGCCAGCAGCTTACCACAGGGGGCTACTGAAAAACTGTTTTTT
>.|TRBV5-4|few|TRBJ1-2
CASSETNYGYTF
TGTGCCAGCAGCGAAACTAACTATGGCTACACCTTC
>.|TRBV6-1|many|TRBJ2-7
CASSGQAFGSYEQYF
TGTGCCAGCAGCGGACAAGCCTTTGGCTCCTACGAGCAGTACTTC
>.|TRBV5-1|.|TRBJ1-2
CASSLVGARGYTF
TGCGCCAGCAGCTTGGTTGGGGCGCGGGGCTACACCTTC
>.|TRBV7-3|few|TRBJ2-2
CASQGGANTGELFF
TGTGCCAGCCAAGGGGGGGCGAACACCGGGGAGCTGTTTTTT
>TRBD1|TRBV19|few|TRBJ2-7
CASSTGTARSYEQYF
TGTGCCAGTAGTACGGGGACAGCGAGATCCTACGAGCAGTACTTC
>TRBD1|TRBV6-6|few|TRBJ1-1
CASSPTGGETEAFF
TGTGCCAGCAGTCCGACAGGGGGGGAGACTGAAGCTTTCTTT
>TRBD1|TRBV9|.|TRBJ1-3
CASSAGQGASSGNTIYF
TGTGCCAGCAGCGCCGGACAGGGGGCTTCCTCTGGAAACACCATATATTTT
>.|TRBV6-5|few|TRBJ2-3
CASSPVGADTQYF
TGTGCCAGCAGTCCTGTTGGGGCAGATACGCAGTATTTT
>TRBD2|TRBV4-1|few|TRBJ2-1
CASSPSASRLARYNEQFF
TGCGCCAGCAGCCCAAGTGCATCGAGACTAGCGAGGTACAATGAGCAGTTCTTC
>.|TRBV10-3|few|TRBJ2-6
CAISEGGTSSSGANVLTF
TGTGCCATCAGTGAGGGGGGGACTTCAAGCTCTGGGGCCAACGTCCTGACTTTC
>TRBD2|TRBV7-2|many|TRBJ2-1
CASSLLPTSGGAGTYNEQFF
TGTGCCAGCAGCCTCCTGCCGACTAGCGGGGGGGCCGGGACCTACAATGAGCAGTTCTTC